This record looks at one TCR beta chain sequence and its context. This sample is part of a study of blood T cell repertoires in COVID-19. Study summary: Samples representing acute and convalescent COVID-19 were sourced from the United States, Italy and Spain. PBMCs, B-cell-depleted T cells, or T cells were the source of the cDNA or gDNA that made up the material.

Methods used by the authors: Amplification of reference gene primers provided the estimated nucleated cell counts. Some clones are missing from TCRdb's copy, which holds only in-frame ones; the method was immunoSEQ multiplex PCR. V and J calls and clone size are given by that table; D and trimming were obtained from the DNA. The sample shows some 140,000 clones, around three quarters of them seen only once. CDR3 size: 15 residues. Germline V CDR1 and CDR2: MDHEN, SYDVKM. J lost 5 bases, V lost 5 bases, and 11 bases had no gene match. The clonotype comes from a man aged 60 to 69 with acute or convalescent COVID-19. The chain employs TRBV28 and TRBJ2-5; 7 nucleotides agree with TRBD2. Sample: peripheral blood. Written as DNA, the CDR3 is TGTGCCAGCAGTCCGGCGGGGGAAGGGCGTGAGACCCAGTACTTC. Its protein product is CASSPAGEGRETQYF.